This entry describes one TCR beta chain. This record comes from a study of blood T cell repertoires in COVID-19. Overall study: Samples came from the United States, Italy and Spain, spanning acute and convalescent COVID-19. From T cells, B-cell-depleted T cells, or PBMCs came the material, which was cDNA or gDNA.

Germline CDR1 and CDR2: SGHNT and YYREEE (reference sequence). J lost 1 base, V lost 4 bases, and 5 bases had no gene match. This CDR3 spans 14 amino acids. This table comes from immunoSEQ multiplex PCR, and its TCRdb copy is limited to in-frame clones, with some not included. The sample lists more than 70,000 clones, about 76% occurring once. The sequenced sample was peripheral blood. The sequence came from a human donor in a cohort sampled during active COVID-19. The chain is built from TRBV5-4 and TRBJ2-7, with 7 positions matching TRBD2. CDR3: CASSKTSSSYEQYF. In DNA, the CDR3 is TGTGCCAGCAGCAAGACTAGCAGTTCCTACGAGCAGTACTTC.